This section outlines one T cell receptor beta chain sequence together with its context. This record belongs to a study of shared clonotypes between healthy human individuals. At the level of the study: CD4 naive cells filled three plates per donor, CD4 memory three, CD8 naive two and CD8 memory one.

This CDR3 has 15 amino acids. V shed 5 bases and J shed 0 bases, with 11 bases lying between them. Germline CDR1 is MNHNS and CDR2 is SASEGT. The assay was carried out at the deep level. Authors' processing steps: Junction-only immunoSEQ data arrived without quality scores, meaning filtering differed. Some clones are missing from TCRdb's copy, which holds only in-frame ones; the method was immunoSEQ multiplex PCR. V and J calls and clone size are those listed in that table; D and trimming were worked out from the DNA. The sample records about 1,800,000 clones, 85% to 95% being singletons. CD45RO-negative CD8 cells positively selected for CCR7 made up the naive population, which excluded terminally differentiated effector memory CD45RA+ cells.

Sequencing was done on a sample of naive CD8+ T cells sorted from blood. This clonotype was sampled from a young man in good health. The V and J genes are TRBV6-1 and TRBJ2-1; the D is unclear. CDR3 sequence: CASSTSESSYNEQFF. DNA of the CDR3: TGTGCCAGCAGTACGAGCGAGAGCTCCTACAATGAGCAGTTCTTC.